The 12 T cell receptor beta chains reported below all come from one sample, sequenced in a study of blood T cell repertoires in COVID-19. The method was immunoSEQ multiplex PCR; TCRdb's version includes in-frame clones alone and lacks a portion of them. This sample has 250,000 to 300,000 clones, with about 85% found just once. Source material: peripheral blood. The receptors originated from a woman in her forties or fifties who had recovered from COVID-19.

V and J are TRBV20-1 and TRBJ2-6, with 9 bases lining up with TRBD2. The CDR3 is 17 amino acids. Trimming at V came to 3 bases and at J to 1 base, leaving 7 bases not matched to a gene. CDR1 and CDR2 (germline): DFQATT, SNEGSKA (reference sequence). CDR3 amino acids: CSASGGRALSGANVLTF. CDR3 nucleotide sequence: TGCAGTGCTAGTGGCGGGAGGGCCCTATCTGGGGCCAACGTCCTGACTTTC.

The CDR3 bases are TGTGCCAGCAGCTTCGGGACAGACTACGAGCAGTACTTC. Translating gives CASSFGTDYEQYF. V usage is TRBV7-9 and J usage is TRBJ2-7; 7 nucleotides line up with TRBD1. The CDR3 sequence is 13 residues long. After removal of 3 bases from V and 3 bases from J, the junction contained 2 bases not matched to a gene. CDR1 is SEHNR, CDR2 FQNEAQ, per germline (reference sequence).

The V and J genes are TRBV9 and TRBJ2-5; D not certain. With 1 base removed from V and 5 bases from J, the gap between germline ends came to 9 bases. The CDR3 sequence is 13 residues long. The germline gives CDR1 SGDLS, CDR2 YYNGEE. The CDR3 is CASSVFEEETQYF. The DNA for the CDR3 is TGTGCCAGCAGCGTATTTGAAGAGGAGACCCAGTACTTC.

The CDR3 spells CASSPSRGTEAFF. CDR3 DNA: TGTGCCAGCAGCCCCAGTCGGGGAACTGAAGCTTTCTTT. This rearrangement joins TRBV7-9 to TRBJ1-1; unclear D gene. Trimming pared 5 bases from V and 5 bases from J, leaving 12 bases between. Germline V CDR1 and CDR2: SEHNR, FQNEAQ (reference sequence). The CDR3 sequence is 13 residues long.

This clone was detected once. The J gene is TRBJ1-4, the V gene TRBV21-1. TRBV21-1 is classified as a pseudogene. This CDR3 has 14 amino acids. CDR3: CASSNSGNNEKLFF. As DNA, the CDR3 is TGTGCCAGCAGCAACTCGGGAAATAATGAAAAACTGTTTTTT.

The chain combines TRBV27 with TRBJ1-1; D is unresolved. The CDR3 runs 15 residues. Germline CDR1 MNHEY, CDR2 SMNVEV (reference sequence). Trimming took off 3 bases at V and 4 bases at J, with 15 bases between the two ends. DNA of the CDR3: TGTGCCAGCAGTTTCCTCAAGTCCGGGGTCACTGAAGCTTTCTTT. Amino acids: CASSFLKSGVTEAFF.

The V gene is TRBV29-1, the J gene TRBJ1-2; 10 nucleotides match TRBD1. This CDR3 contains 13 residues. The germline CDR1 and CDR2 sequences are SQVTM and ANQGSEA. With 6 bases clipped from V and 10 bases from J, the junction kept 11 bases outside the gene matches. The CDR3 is CSVNQGTGAPYTF. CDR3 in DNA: TGCAGCGTAAACCAAGGGACAGGGGCCCCCTACACCTTC.

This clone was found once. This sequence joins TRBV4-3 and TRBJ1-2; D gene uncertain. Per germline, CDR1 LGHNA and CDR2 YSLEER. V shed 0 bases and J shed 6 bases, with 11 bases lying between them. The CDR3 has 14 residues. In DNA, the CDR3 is TGCGCCAGCAGCCAAGATAGCGGAACCAATGGCTACACCTTC. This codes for CASSQDSGTNGYTF.

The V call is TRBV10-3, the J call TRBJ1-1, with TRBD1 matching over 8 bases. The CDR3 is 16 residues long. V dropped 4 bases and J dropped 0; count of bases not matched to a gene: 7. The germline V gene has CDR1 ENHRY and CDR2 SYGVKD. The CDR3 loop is CAISAGTGKLNTEAFF. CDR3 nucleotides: TGTGCCATCAGTGCCGGGACAGGCAAACTGAACACTGAAGCTTTCTTT.

The CDR3 loop is CASSSKSTGGTDTF. CDR3 DNA: TGTGCCAGTAGTAGCAAGTCGACAGGGGGCACGGACACCTTC. V usage is TRBV19 and J usage is TRBJ1-2, with TRBD1 identical over 10 bases. CDR1 is LNHDA and CDR2 is SQIVND in the germline V gene (reference sequence). J gave up 12 bases and V 4 bases, and 11 bases lay outside the gene matches. This CDR3 contains 14 residues.

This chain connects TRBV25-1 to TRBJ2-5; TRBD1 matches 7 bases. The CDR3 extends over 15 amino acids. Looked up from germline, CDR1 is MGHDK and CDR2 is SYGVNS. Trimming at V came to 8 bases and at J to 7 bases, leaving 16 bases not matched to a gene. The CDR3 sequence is CASAGQADSRWTQYF. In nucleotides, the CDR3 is TGTGCCAGCGCCGGACAGGCGGACTCCAGGTGGACCCAGTACTTC.

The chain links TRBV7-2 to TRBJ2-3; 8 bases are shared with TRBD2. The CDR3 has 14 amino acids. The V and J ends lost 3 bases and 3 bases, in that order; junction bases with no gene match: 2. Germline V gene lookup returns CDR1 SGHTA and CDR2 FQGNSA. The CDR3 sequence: CASSLSSGTDTQYF. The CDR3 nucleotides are TGTGCCAGCAGCTTGTCTAGCGGGACAGATACGCAGTATTTT.